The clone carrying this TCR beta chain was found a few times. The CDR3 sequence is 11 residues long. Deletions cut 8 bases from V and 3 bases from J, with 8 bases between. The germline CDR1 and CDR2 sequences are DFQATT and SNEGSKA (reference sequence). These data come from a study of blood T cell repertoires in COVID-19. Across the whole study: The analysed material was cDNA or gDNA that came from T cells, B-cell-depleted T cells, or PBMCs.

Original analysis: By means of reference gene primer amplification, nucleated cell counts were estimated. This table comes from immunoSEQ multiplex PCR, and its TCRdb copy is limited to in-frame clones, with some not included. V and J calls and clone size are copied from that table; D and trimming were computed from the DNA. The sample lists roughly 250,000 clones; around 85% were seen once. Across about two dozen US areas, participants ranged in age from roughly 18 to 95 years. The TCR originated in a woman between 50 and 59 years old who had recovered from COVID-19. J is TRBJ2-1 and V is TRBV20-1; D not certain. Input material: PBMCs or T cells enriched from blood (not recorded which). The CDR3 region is CSPYNYNEQFF. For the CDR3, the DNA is TGCAGTCCTTATAACTACAATGAGCAGTTCTTC.